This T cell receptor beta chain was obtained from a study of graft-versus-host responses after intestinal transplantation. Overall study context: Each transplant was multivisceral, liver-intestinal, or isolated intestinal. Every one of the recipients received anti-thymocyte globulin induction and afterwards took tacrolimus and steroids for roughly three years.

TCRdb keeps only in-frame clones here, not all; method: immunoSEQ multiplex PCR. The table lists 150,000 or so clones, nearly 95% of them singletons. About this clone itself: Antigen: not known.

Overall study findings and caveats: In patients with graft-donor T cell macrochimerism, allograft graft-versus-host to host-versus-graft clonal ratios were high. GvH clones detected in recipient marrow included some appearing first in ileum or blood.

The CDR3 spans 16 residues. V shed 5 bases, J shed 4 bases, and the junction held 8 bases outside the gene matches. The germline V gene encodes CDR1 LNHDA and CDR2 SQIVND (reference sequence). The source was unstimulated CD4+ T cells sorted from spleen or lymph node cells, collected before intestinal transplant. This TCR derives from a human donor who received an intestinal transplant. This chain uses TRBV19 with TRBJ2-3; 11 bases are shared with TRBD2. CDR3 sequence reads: CASSSRLAGRADTQYF. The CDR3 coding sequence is TGTGCCAGTAGTTCCCGACTAGCGGGAAGGGCAGATACGCAGTATTTT. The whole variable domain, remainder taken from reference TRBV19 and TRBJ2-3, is DGGITQSPKYLFRKEGQNVTLSCEQNLNHDAMYWYRQDPGQGLRLIYYSQIVNDFQKGDIAEGYSVSREKKESFPLTVTSAQKNPTAFYLCASSSRLAGRADTQYFGPGTRLTVL.